The 28 T cell receptor beta chains below all came from one sample that was sequenced in a study of cytomegalovirus exposure and HLA in healthy donors. PCR used 60 Vbeta primers and 13 Jbeta primers. Measured with immunoSEQ multiplex PCR; TCRdb has only the in-frame clones, and not every one. In the table there are 97,000 or so clones, less than 9.5% of which are singletons. The specimen sequenced was PBMCs. The source is a man aged 50-59 years in good health and CMV-seropositive.

The table lists this clone with a few counts. This chain uses TRBV5-6 with TRBJ1-6, with 8 bases that match TRBD1. Germline values: CDR1 SGHDT, CDR2 YYEEEE. The V and J ends lost 5 bases and 5 bases, in that order; junction bases with no gene match: 6. The CDR3 contains 15 residues. The CDR3 DNA follows: TGTGCCAGCAGACGACAGGGGCGTAATAATTCACCCCTCCACTTT. Protein product: CASRRQGRNNSPLHF.

This clone was seen more than once but under ten times. The V call is TRBV11-1, the J call TRBJ2-7; 8 bases fit TRBD2. V dropped 1 base and J dropped 6; count of bases not matched to a gene: 5. The CDR3 sequence is 14 residues long. CDR1 SGHAT and CDR2 FQDESV come from the germline V gene (reference sequence). This chain's CDR3 is CASSLDGRAPEQYF. For the CDR3, the DNA is TGTGCCAGCAGCTTAGACGGGAGGGCCCCCGAGCAGTACTTC.

In its sample, this clone was seen many times. CDR3 nucleotides: TGTGCCAGCAGTTACGATCGGGGAACTGGCCTGCAGTACTTC. Protein sequence: CASSYDRGTGLQYF. J is TRBJ2-7 and V is TRBV6-6; maybe TRBD2 (5 bases). Germline V lookup: CDR1 MNHNY, CDR2 SVGAGI (reference sequence). This CDR3 spans 14 amino acids. The germline V and J ends were trimmed by 2 bases and 9 bases, with 17 bases remaining between them.

The chain joins TRBV7-3 to TRBJ2-5; 16 nucleotides match TRBD2. CDR1 and CDR2 (germline): SGHTA, FQGTGA. The V and J ends lost 4 bases and 3 bases, in that order; junction bases with no gene match: 2. This CDR3 is built from 16 residues. The CDR3 DNA sequence: TGTGCCAGCAGCTCGGGACTAGCGGGAGGGGAAGAGACCCAGTACTTC. This encodes CASSSGLAGGEETQYF.

This chain uses TRBV7-8 with TRBJ2-1, with D maybe TRBD2 (6 bases). Trimming left V 5 bases short and J 4 bases short, with 18 bases between. From germline, CDR1 is SGHVS and CDR2 FQNEAQ. This CDR3 is 16 amino acids long. CDR3 sequence (DNA): TGTGCCAGCAGCAACATTCCGGGACTGGATTACAATGAGCAGTTCTTC. This translates into CASSNIPGLDYNEQFF.

The chain links TRBV6-6 to TRBJ1-2, with TRBD1 matching over 8 bases. Germline V gene lookup returns CDR1 MNHNY and CDR2 SVGAGI (reference sequence). The trim removed 5 bases at V and 0 bases at J, leaving 5 bases unmatched. CDR3 length: 15 residues. The CDR3 is CASSHDRGANYGYTF. The CDR3 DNA is TGTGCCAGCAGTCACGACAGGGGAGCTAACTATGGCTACACCTTC.

The table lists this clone with a few counts. The CDR3 DNA reads as TGTGCCAGCAGCCCCGGACAGTTCCACGAGCAGTACTTC. Encoded protein: CASSPGQFHEQYF. The V gene is TRBV7-9, the J gene TRBJ2-7, with D tentatively TRBD1 (6 bases). CDR1 is SEHNR, CDR2 FQNEAQ, per germline (reference sequence). The V end lost 5 bases, the J end lost 5 bases, and 13 bases lay between the germline ends. The CDR3 runs 13 residues.

The chain links TRBV28 to TRBJ1-6; D is undetermined. This CDR3 is built from 14 residues. Trimming removed 7 bases from V and 7 bases from J, with 14 bases in between. Germline V lookup: CDR1 MDHEN, CDR2 SYDVKM. The CDR3 is CASTLERPNSPLHF. CDR3 in DNA: TGTGCCAGCACCCTGGAGAGGCCGAATTCACCCCTCCACTTT.

The table lists this clone with a few counts. V usage is TRBV19 and J usage is TRBJ2-7; no clear D. The CDR3 runs to 14 residues. Germline CDR1 reads LNHDA; CDR2 reads SQIVND (reference sequence). The V end was cut by 1 base, the J end by 4 bases, with 11 bases between. CDR3 amino acids: CASSIVRRPYEQYF. In nucleotides, the CDR3 is TGTGCCAGTAGTATAGTTCGGAGACCGTACGAGCAGTACTTC.

The V gene is TRBV27, the J gene TRBJ1-1, with D possibly TRBD1 on 5 matching bases. With 6 bases removed from V and 11 bases from J, the gap between germline ends came to 16 bases. The germline V gene has CDR1 MNHEY and CDR2 SMNVEV (reference sequence). The CDR3 has 12 residues. The CDR3 nucleotides are TGTGCCAGCAGGGGAACAGGAGGGGATGCTTTCTTT. Translated: CASRGTGGDAFF.

In this sample, this clone turned up many times. The genes are TRBV28 and TRBJ2-2; 9 positions agree with TRBD2. Germline values: CDR1 MDHEN, CDR2 SYDVKM. The trim removed 4 bases at V and 11 bases at J, leaving 8 bases unmatched. This CDR3 is built from 14 residues. CDR3 residues: CASSSPGRGGELFF. In DNA, the CDR3 is TGTGCCAGCAGTTCCCCAGGGCGGGGGGGAGAGCTGTTTTTT.

This clone appeared a few times. The chain has TRBV14 and TRBJ1-1, with 8 positions matching TRBD1. The germline V gene encodes CDR1 SGHDN and CDR2 FVKESK. This CDR3 has 15 amino acids. The V gene end was trimmed by 4 bases and the J gene end by 1 base; junction bases not matched to a gene: 5. As DNA, the CDR3 is TGTGCCAGCAGCCCCATGGGGACAGGGAACACTGAAGCTTTCTTT. Its protein is CASSPMGTGNTEAFF. The variable domain in full, completed from reference TRBV14 and TRBJ1-1, reads EAGVTQFPSHSVIEKGQTVTLRCDPISGHDNLYWYRRVMGKEIKFLLHFVKESKQDESGMPNNRFLAERTGGTYSTLKVQPAELEDSGVYFCASSPMGTGNTEAFFGQGTRLTVV.

The V call is TRBV30, the J call TRBJ2-7; 10 bases are shared with TRBD1. The CDR3 consists of 14 residues. CDR1 GTSNPN and CDR2 SVGIG come from the germline V gene (reference sequence). The J segment lost 5 bases and the V segment lost 2 bases, leaving 6 bases of the junction unmatched. This CDR3 is CAWSSGQGEDEQYF. CDR3 DNA sequence: TGTGCCTGGAGTTCCGGACAGGGGGAGGACGAGCAGTACTTC.

The chain employs TRBV27 and TRBJ1-3; D remains ambiguous. V gave up 8 bases and J gave up 0 bases, with 11 bases separating them. The CDR3 is 14 residues long. Germline CDR1 reads MNHEY; CDR2 reads SMNVEV (reference sequence). CDR3 in DNA: TGTGCCAGCGCCCGAGGCGGCTCTGGAAACACCATATATTTT. Translation gives CASARGGSGNTIYF.

This clone has just a few counts. This CDR3 is CASSLAGSTGELFF. CDR3 DNA: TGTGCCAGCAGCTTGGCCGGGTCCACCGGGGAGCTGTTTTTT. The chain recombines TRBV5-6 with TRBJ2-2; D is ambiguous. The V end was cut by 0 bases, the J end by 4 bases, with 7 bases between. Per germline, CDR1 SGHDT and CDR2 YYEEEE. The CDR3 is 14 residues long.

This clone was detected many times. The rearrangement joins TRBV9 to TRBJ2-1, with 7 bases identical to TRBD2. This CDR3 comprises 14 residues. The germline V gene encodes CDR1 SGDLS and CDR2 YYNGEE. Unmatched junction bases numbered 3, after V lost 1 base and J lost 5 bases. CDR3 nucleotides: TGTGCCAGCAGCGTAATGGCGGGAGACAATGAGCAGTTCTTC. It specifies CASSVMAGDNEQFF.

The CDR3 loop is CSVTTMGGPYEQYF. For the CDR3, the DNA is TGCAGCGTTACGACTATGGGGGGGCCCTACGAGCAGTACTTC. The chain is built from TRBV29-1 and TRBJ2-7; tentative D call: TRBD2 (7 bases). This CDR3 comprises 14 residues. Trimming removed 5 bases at V and 2 bases at J, with 16 bases between. Germline V lookup: CDR1 SQVTM, CDR2 ANQGSEA.

A word on this clone: Other DNA sequences in this specimen translate into the identical CDR3. This sequence joins TRBV7-9 and TRBJ2-3; D not certain. The V end lost 5 bases, the J end lost 2 bases, and 5 bases lay between the germline ends. This CDR3 spans 12 amino acids. From germline, CDR1 is SEHNR and CDR2 FQNEAQ (reference sequence). Here the CDR3 DNA reads TGTGCCAGCAGCCCCAACACAGATACGCAGTATTTT. Translation gives CASSPNTDTQYF.

CDR3 in DNA: TGCGCCAGCAGCTTGGGGCTAGCGGGAGGGCACAATGAGCAGTTCTTC. Translating it yields CASSLGLAGGHNEQFF. The rearrangement uses TRBV5-1 and TRBJ2-1; 12 bases fit TRBD2. From germline, CDR1 is SGHRS and CDR2 YFSETQ. The CDR3 runs to 16 residues. Trimming took 0 bases from V and 5 from J; bases not matched to a gene: 3.

In this sample, this clone turned up a few times. Relative to the germline gene, one junction end is altered; a read error may explain this. Other DNA sequences in this sample translate to the same CDR3. V and J are TRBV25-1 and TRBJ2-7; 8 bases match TRBD2. This CDR3 has 15 residues. Germline lookup yields CDR1 MGHDK and CDR2 SYGVNS. The CDR3 DNA sequence: TGTGCCAGCAGTTCGGAGCGGGAGAGCTCCTACGAGCAATACTTC. This codes for CASSSERESSYEQYF.

The V call is TRBV5-6, the J call TRBJ2-7, with D maybe TRBD1 (5 bases). The CDR3 covers 16 residues. CDR1 and CDR2 (germline): SGHDT, YYEEEE. V shed 0 bases and J shed 1 base, with 14 bases lying between them. The CDR3 protein is CASSLAPGRASYEQYF. The DNA of the CDR3 is TGTGCCAGCAGCTTGGCCCCGGGCAGGGCGTCCTACGAGCAGTACTTC.

The chain joins TRBV5-4 to TRBJ2-7; no clear D gene. The CDR3 loop spans 14 amino acids. Germline CDR1 and CDR2: SGHNT and YYREEE (reference sequence). V lost 0 bases to trimming and J lost 2 bases, with 9 bases between them. This CDR3 reads CASSLAGITYEQYF. CDR3 nucleotide sequence: TGTGCCAGCAGCTTGGCTGGCATTACCTACGAGCAGTACTTC.

Only a few counts were recorded for this clone. This rearrangement joins TRBV6-6 to TRBJ2-7; no firm D call. Deletions cut 5 bases from V and 6 bases from J, with 8 bases between. The CDR3 is made up of 11 amino acids. Per germline, CDR1 MNHNY and CDR2 SVGAGI (reference sequence). The CDR3 is CASSPSREQYF. CDR3 bases: TGTGCCAGCAGTCCCTCCCGCGAGCAGTACTTC.

The chain joins TRBV14 to TRBJ1-4; TRBD1 is a possible D gene (5 bases). Germline assignment: CDR1 SGHDN and CDR2 FVKESK. The ends were cut back, 1 base at V and 4 bases at J, with 10 bases in the middle. The length of the CDR3 is 15 residues. The DNA for the CDR3 is TGTGCCAGCAGCCAAGGCCGGGGGGTTAATGAAAAACTGTTTTTT. Translated, it gives CASSQGRGVNEKLFF. The full variable domain, with the rest looked up from reference TRBV14 and TRBJ1-4, is EAGVTQFPSHSVIEKGQTVTLRCDPISGHDNLYWYRRVMGKEIKFLLHFVKESKQDESGMPNNRFLAERTGGTYSTLKVQPAELEDSGVYFCASSQGRGVNEKLFFGSGTQLSVL.

This clone came up a few times. The chain recombines TRBV28 with TRBJ2-7, with TRBD1 matching over 10 bases. The CDR3 totals 15 residues. The J segment lost 4 bases and the V segment lost 3 bases, leaving 6 bases of the junction unmatched. CDR1 is MDHEN, CDR2 SYDVKM, per germline. The CDR3 sequence is CASSFPDRGLYEQYF. DNA of the CDR3: TGTGCCAGCAGTTTTCCCGACAGGGGGCTGTACGAGCAGTACTTC. Combining the CDR3 with reference TRBV28 and TRBJ2-7 gives the whole variable domain DVKVTQSSRYLVKRTGEKVFLECVQDMDHENMFWYRQDPGLGLRLIYFSYDVKMKEKGDIPEGYSVSREKKERFSLILESASTNQTSMYLCASSFPDRGLYEQYFGPGTRLTVT.

This chain uses TRBV19 with TRBJ2-2; 11 bases fit TRBD2. The trim removed 6 bases at V and 6 bases at J, leaving 3 bases unmatched. The V gene's germline CDR1 is LNHDA and CDR2 SQIVND (reference sequence). The CDR3 runs to 14 residues. CDR3 region: CASSPLAGAGELFF. The DNA for the CDR3 is TGTGCCAGTAGCCCACTAGCGGGAGCCGGGGAGCTGTTTTTT.

CDR3: CASSLVRGTGANVLTF. The CDR3 DNA sequence: TGCGCCAGCAGCTTGGTCCGGGGTACAGGGGCCAACGTCCTGACTTTC. The gene calls are TRBV5-1 and TRBJ2-6; D might be TRBD2 (5 bases). The CDR3 is made up of 16 amino acids. The germline V and J ends were trimmed by 0 bases and 4 bases, with 11 bases remaining between them. CDR1 is SGHRS, CDR2 YFSETQ, per germline. Full variable domain (outside the CDR3, taken from reference TRBV5-1 and TRBJ2-6): KAGVTQTPRYLIKTRGQQVTLSCSPISGHRSVSWYQQTPGQGLQFLFEYFSETQRNKGNFPGRFSGRQFSNSRSEMNVSTLELGDSALYLCASSLVRGTGANVLTFGAGSRLTVL.

This clone was found a few times. V gene TRBV29-1 combines with J gene TRBJ1-1; D remains ambiguous. The V gene lost 6 bases and the J gene lost 7 bases, with 15 bases spanning the gap. The CDR3 contains 12 residues. CDR1 and CDR2 from the germline V gene are SQVTM and ANQGSEA. In nucleotides, the CDR3 is TGCAGCGTAAGCGGACGGTATGGTGAAGCTTTCTTT. Translation: CSVSGRYGEAFF.